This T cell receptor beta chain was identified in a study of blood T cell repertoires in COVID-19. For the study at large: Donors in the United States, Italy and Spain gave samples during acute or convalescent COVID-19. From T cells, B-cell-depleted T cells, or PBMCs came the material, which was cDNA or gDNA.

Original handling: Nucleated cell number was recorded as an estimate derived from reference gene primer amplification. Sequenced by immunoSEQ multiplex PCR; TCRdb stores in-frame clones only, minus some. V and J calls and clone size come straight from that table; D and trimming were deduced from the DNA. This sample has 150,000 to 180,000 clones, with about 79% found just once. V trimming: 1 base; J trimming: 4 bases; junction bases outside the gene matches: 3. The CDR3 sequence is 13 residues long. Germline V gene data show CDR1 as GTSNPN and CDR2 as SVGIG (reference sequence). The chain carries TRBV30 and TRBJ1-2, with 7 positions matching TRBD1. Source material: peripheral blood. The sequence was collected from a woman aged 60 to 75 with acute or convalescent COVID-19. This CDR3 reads CAWSGGTVYGYTF. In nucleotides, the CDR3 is TGTGCCTGGAGTGGAGGGACAGTCTATGGCTACACCTTC. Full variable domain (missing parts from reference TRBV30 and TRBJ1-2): SQTIHQWPATLVQPVGSPLSLECTVEGTSNPNLYWYRQAAGRGLQLLFYSVGIGQISSEVPQNLSASRPQDRQFILSSKKLLLSDSGFYLCAWSGGTVYGYTFGSGTRLTVV.